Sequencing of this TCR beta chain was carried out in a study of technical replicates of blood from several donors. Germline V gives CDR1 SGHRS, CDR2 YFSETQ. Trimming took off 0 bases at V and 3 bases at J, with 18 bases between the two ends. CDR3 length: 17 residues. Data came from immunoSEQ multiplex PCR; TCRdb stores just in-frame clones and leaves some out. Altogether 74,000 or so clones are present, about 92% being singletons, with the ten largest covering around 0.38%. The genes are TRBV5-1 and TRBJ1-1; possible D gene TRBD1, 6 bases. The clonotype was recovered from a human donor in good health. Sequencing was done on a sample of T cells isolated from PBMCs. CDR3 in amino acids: CASSLAGGRVRDTEAFF. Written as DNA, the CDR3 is TGCGCCAGCAGCTTGGCCGGGGGGCGGGTAAGGGACACTGAAGCTTTCTTT.